This T cell receptor (beta chain) stems from a study of T cell clusters in autoimmune cytopenias. Study-level findings and limits: Primary autoimmune cytopenia patients appeared to lack physiological T cell clusters present in healthy donors. Exclusive TRB clusters were about 2.9-fold more numerous in healthy donors than in active autoimmune hepatitis.

The CDR3 is 15 amino acids. Per the germline V gene, CDR1 is SGHVS and CDR2 is FNYEAQ. Multiplex touch-down PCR amplified TRB using TRB-A and TRB-B pools in one tube. TCRdb re-called the multiplex PCR reads, yielding one record per CDR3 amino acid sequence without DNA. Its table records about 15,000 distinct CDR3 sequences. Note on this clonotype: The antigen is unknown.

TRB amplification used approximately 250 ng of peripheral blood genomic DNA. The same sample was also used in a study of T cell repertoires in aging, cancer and after chemotherapy.

The sample taken for sequencing was peripheral blood. The chain carries TRBV7-6 and TRBJ2-2; the D call from TCRdb, TRBD1, cannot be confirmed without DNA. The clonotype was recovered from a human donor in good health. The CDR3 spells CASSLGVRGARELFF.